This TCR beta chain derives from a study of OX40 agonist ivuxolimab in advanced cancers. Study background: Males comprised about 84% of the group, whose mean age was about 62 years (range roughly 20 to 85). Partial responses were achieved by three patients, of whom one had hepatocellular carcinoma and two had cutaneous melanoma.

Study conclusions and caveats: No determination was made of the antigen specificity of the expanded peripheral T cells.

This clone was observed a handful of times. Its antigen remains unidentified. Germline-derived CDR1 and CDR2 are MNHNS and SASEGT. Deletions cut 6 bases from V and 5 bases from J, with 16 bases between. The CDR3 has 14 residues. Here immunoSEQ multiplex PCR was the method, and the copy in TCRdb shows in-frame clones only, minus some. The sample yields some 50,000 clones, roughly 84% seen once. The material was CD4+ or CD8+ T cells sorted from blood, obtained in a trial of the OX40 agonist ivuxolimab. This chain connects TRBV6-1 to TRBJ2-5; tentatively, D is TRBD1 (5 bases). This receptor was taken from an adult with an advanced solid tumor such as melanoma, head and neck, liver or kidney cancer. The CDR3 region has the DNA TGTGCCAGCAGCGACGGAACAGGCCTGGAGACCCAGTACTTC. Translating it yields CASSDGTGLETQYF.